The 28 T cell receptor beta chains given below trace back to one sample, sequenced in a study of Graves' ophthalmopathy and Graves' hyperthyroidism. For repertoire sequencing, the TCR beta CDR3 regions were amplified from RNA transcripts. Following a first-round RT-PCR that used HTBI primers, a second-round multiplex PCR was carried out. One entry per CDR3 protein, called by TCRdb with MiXCR from the multiplex PCR reads. The data contain 200,000 to 250,000 distinct CDR3 sequences, under 25% of them singletons. Source material: peripheral blood. The receptors come from a woman between 50 and 59 years old with Graves' ophthalmopathy.

This clonotype occurred many times. The chain recombines TRBV5-1 with TRBJ2-7; 11 bases map to TRBD2. The germline V gene has CDR1 SGHRS and CDR2 YFSETQ. This CDR3 contains 16 residues. After removal of 4 bases from V and 0 bases from J, the junction contained 6 bases not matched to a gene. The CDR3 sequence is CASSPGTSGTSYEQYF. CDR3 sequence (DNA): TGCGCCAGCAGCCCCGGGACTAGCGGAACCTCCTACGAGCAGTACTTC.

The chain links TRBV15 to TRBJ1-6; 7 nucleotides align to TRBD1. V trimming: 0 bases; J trimming: 13 bases; junction bases outside the gene matches: 12. The CDR3 loop spans 16 amino acids. The V gene's germline CDR1 is LNHNV and CDR2 YYDKDF (reference sequence). This CDR3 is CATSRDYDRASSPLHF. CDR3 coding DNA: TGTGCCACCAGCAGAGATTACGACAGGGCTTCGTCGCCCCTCCACTTT.

This clonotype was counted ten times or more. The chain uses TRBV6-1 and TRBJ2-7, with D perhaps TRBD1 (6 bases). CDR3 size: 13 residues. Per germline, CDR1 MNHNS and CDR2 SASEGT. Trimming took 1 base from V and 6 from J, leaving 10 bases between them. The DNA of the CDR3 is TGTGCCAGCAGTGAAGATAGGGGGTTCGAGCAGTACTTC. This encodes CASSEDRGFEQYF.

This clonotype was picked up many times. This sequence joins TRBV2 and TRBJ2-7; 10 bases map to TRBD2. CDR1 and CDR2 (germline): SNHLY, FYNNEI. V gave up 7 bases and J gave up 6 bases; unmatched junction bases: 3. The CDR3 runs 12 residues. The CDR3 region is CASTWTSGEQYF. The CDR3, as DNA: TGTGCCAGCACCTGGACTAGCGGCGAGCAGTACTTC.

This clonotype was found a few times. The chain is built from TRBV18 and TRBJ2-2; a possible D gene is TRBD2 (5 bases). The CDR3 covers 16 residues. Germline V CDR1 and CDR2: KGHSH, LQKENI. Deletions cut 6 bases from V and 1 base from J, with 15 bases between. The CDR3 sequence: CASSSDLPGNTGELFF. The DNA of the CDR3 is TGTGCCAGCTCGTCGGACTTGCCGGGGAACACCGGGGAGCTGTTTTTT.

This clonotype turned up a few times. The gene calls are TRBV12-3 or TRBV12-4 and TRBJ2-2, with D tentatively TRBD2 (6 bases). This CDR3 has 16 amino acids. Trimming shortened V by 6 bases and J by 3 bases, and 17 bases separated the two germline ends. The CDR3 nucleotides read TGTGCCAGCAGCTTCATCGGAGGCGGGGACACCGGGGAGCTGTTTTTT. Translation gives CASSFIGGGDTGELFF.

This sequence joins TRBV7-2 and TRBJ2-7, with 12 bases matching TRBD1. The length of the CDR3 is 16 residues. J lost 6 bases, V lost 0 bases, and 6 bases had no gene match. Germline V gene sequence: CDR1 SGHTA, CDR2 FQGNSA. CDR3 DNA: TGTGCCAGCAGCTTAGCGCAGGGACAGGGGGCTCGCGAGCAGTACTTC. Translated, it gives CASSLAQGQGAREQYF.

There are many counts of this clonotype. The gene calls are TRBV28 and TRBJ2-7; D perhaps matches TRBD1 (5 bases). From germline, CDR1 is MDHEN and CDR2 SYDVKM. This CDR3 is 14 amino acids long. Trimming removed 0 bases at V and 3 bases at J, with 9 bases between. As DNA, the CDR3 is TGTGCCAGCAGTTTATGGAGCAGGGACTACGAGCAGTACTTC. Translation: CASSLWSRDYEQYF.

This clonotype has a count of ten or more. The V and J genes are TRBV18 and TRBJ2-7; the D is unclear. Germline V gene lookup returns CDR1 KGHSH and CDR2 LQKENI. The V end was cut by 2 bases, the J end by 0 bases, with 14 bases between. The CDR3 is 16 amino acids. CDR3 residues: CASSPAIPGSSYEQYF. The CDR3 coding sequence is TGTGCCAGCTCACCAGCCATCCCAGGCAGCTCCTACGAGCAGTACTTC.

A remark on this clonotype: A much larger clone differs by one base, so this may be a read error. This sequence joins TRBV4-1 and TRBJ2-7; D is uncertain. CDR1 and CDR2 from the germline V gene are MGHRA and YSYEKL. CDR3 length: 16 amino acids. V was trimmed by 0 bases and J by 2 bases, leaving 14 bases between them. CDR3 bases: TGCGCCAGCAGCCAAGATTTGGCAGCGTACCCCTACGAGCAGTACTTC. Its protein is CASSQDLAAYPYEQYF.

This clonotype was detected a few times. V gene TRBV7-9 combines with J gene TRBJ2-1, with 11 bases identical to TRBD2. Germline loops: CDR1 SEHNR, CDR2 FQNEAQ (reference sequence). The CDR3 totals 15 residues. The V segment lost 4 bases and the J segment 7 bases; nucleotides outside the gene matches: 6. The CDR3: CASSSETSGINEQFF. The CDR3 nucleotides are TGTGCCAGCAGCTCAGAGACTAGCGGGATAAATGAGCAGTTCTTC.

This clonotype was observed many times. The chain uses TRBV28 and TRBJ1-2, with 11 nucleotides matching TRBD1. Germline V lookup: CDR1 MDHEN, CDR2 SYDVKM. With V trimmed by 6 bases and J by 5 bases, 11 bases remained unmatched. The CDR3 has 16 amino acids. CDR3 in amino acids: CASSQTRTGGGYGYTF. CDR3 nucleotide sequence: TGTGCCAGCAGCCAAACCCGGACAGGGGGCGGGTATGGCTACACCTTC.

This clonotype was seen at least ten times. J is TRBJ2-5 and V is TRBV6-1; TRBD2 is a possible D gene (7 bases). The CDR3 length is 15 residues. Germline V gene lookup returns CDR1 MNHNS and CDR2 SASEGT. V was pared by 2 bases and J by 1 base, with 11 bases between. DNA for the CDR3: TGTGCCAGCAGTGAACTGGGGGGGCTCCAAGAGACCCAGTACTTC. Protein: CASSELGGLQETQYF.

This clonotype was found many times. The CDR3 sequence: CASSYGSYQPQHF. The CDR3 coding sequence is TGTGCCAGCAGTTACGGAAGCTATCAGCCCCAGCATTTT. V is TRBV6-2 or TRBV6-3 and J is TRBJ1-5; D gene ambiguous. The CDR3 length is 13 residues. Germline loops: CDR1 MNHEY, CDR2 SVGEGT. V was clipped by 2 bases and J by 5 bases, with 7 bases between them.

This clonotype was counted only a few times. This chain links TRBV5-1 with TRBJ2-7, with TRBD1 matching 10 bases. Germline CDR1 SGHRS, CDR2 YFSETQ. V shed 0 bases and J 3 bases; nucleotides not matched to a gene: 3. The CDR3 extends over 15 amino acids. This CDR3 reads CASSLVGDRGYEQYF. Here the CDR3 DNA reads TGCGCCAGCAGCTTGGTAGGGGACAGGGGCTACGAGCAGTACTTC.

The V call is TRBV12-5, the J call TRBJ2-2; TRBD2 matches 7 bases. The CDR3 has 12 residues. Germline CDR1 reads LGHNT; CDR2 reads FRNRAP. V shed 7 bases and J 6 bases; nucleotides not matched to a gene: 2. The CDR3 DNA is TGTGCTAGTGCCCGGGGGGCCGGGGAGCTGTTTTTT. Translation gives CASARGAGELFF.

This clonotype was detected many times. The rearrangement joins TRBV20-1 to TRBJ1-2; weak D call: TRBD1 (5 bases). Between the trimmed V and J ends, which lost 6 bases and 0 bases, there was a span of 14 bases. Germline V gene sequence: CDR1 DFQATT, CDR2 SNEGSKA (reference sequence). CDR3 size: 14 residues. The CDR3 loop reads CSALSATANYGYTF. CDR3 nucleotide sequence: TGCAGTGCCCTGTCTGCGACAGCTAACTATGGCTACACCTTC.

Note on this clonotype: With a much larger clone just one base away, this may be a read error. This sequence joins TRBV5-6 and TRBJ1-6, with no clear D. Germline values: CDR1 SGHDT, CDR2 YYEEEE. The length of the CDR3 is 13 residues. Trimming cost V 0 bases and J 15 bases, with 13 bases left between them. The CDR3 loop is CASSLGGEGRLHF. CDR3 coding DNA: TGTGCCAGCAGCTTGGGCGGGGAAGGTCGCCTCCACTTT.

The V call is TRBV30, the J call TRBJ1-5; the D is unclear. CDR3 length: 14 amino acids. The germline gives CDR1 GTSNPN, CDR2 SVGIG (reference sequence). Trimming cost V 2 bases and J 4 bases, with 12 bases left between them. This CDR3 reads CAWSLGLRNQPQHF. The CDR3, as DNA: TGTGCCTGGAGTTTGGGTCTTCGGAATCAGCCCCAGCATTTT.

The table lists this clonotype with many counts. In nucleotides, the CDR3 is TGTGCCAGCAGCCCATATAGCGGGATAATCTACGAGCAGTACTTC. Protein: CASSPYSGIIYEQYF. The chain links TRBV7-2 to TRBJ2-7; 8 nucleotides agree with TRBD2. Unmatched junction bases numbered 9, after V lost 5 bases and J lost 3 bases. The CDR3 is 15 amino acids. Germline V CDR1 and CDR2: SGHTA, FQGNSA.

The table lists this clonotype with many counts. The V call is TRBV3-1, the J call TRBJ1-5; 8 nucleotides align to TRBD1. The V gene's germline CDR1 is LGHDT and CDR2 YNNKEL (reference sequence). V dropped 5 bases and J dropped 6; count of bases not matched to a gene: 6. The CDR3 is 14 amino acids. The chain's CDR3 is CASSTGQGGQPQHF. The CDR3 DNA reads TGTGCCAGCAGCACCGGACAGGGCGGTCAGCCCCAGCATTTT.

This clonotype appeared many times. This chain uses TRBV7-2 with TRBJ2-5, with D maybe TRBD2 (6 bases). The CDR3 sequence is 17 residues long. V was shortened by 2 bases and J by 4 bases, with 20 bases between the two germline ends. Germline CDR1 is SGHTA and CDR2 is FQGNSA. The CDR3 here is CASSLNKAGTRSETQYF. CDR3 nucleotides: TGTGCCAGCAGCTTAAACAAAGCCGGGACTCGGTCAGAGACCCAGTACTTC.

The chain joins TRBV12-3 or TRBV12-4 to TRBJ2-7, with 10 nucleotides matching TRBD1. The CDR3 spans 14 residues. V shed 3 bases and J 4 bases; nucleotides not matched to a gene: 3. In DNA form, the CDR3 reads TGTGCCAGCAGTTTGTGGGGACAGGGGTACGAGCAGTACTTC. It yields the protein CASSLWGQGYEQYF.

The table lists this clonotype with many counts. The rearrangement uses TRBV24-1 and TRBJ2-2, with 7 nucleotides matching TRBD1. CDR3 length equals 14 residues. Germline V CDR1 and CDR2: KGHDR, SFDVKD. J was trimmed by 5 bases and V by 3 bases; bases with no gene match: 2. CDR3 loop: CATSDARGTGELFF. CDR3 bases: TGTGCCACCAGTGATGCCAGGGGGACCGGGGAGCTGTTTTTT.

In its sample, this clonotype was seen many times. The V call is TRBV10-1, the J call TRBJ1-1; the D is unclear. Trimming removed 7 bases from V and 4 bases from J, with 13 bases in between. The CDR3 sequence is 13 residues long. In germline, CDR1 is WNHNN, CDR2 SYGVQD (reference sequence). The CDR3: CASMQESGTEAFF. CDR3 coding DNA: TGCGCCAGCATGCAGGAATCGGGCACTGAAGCTTTCTTT.

The rearrangement links TRBV2 to TRBJ2-1, with TRBD2 matching over 12 bases. V trimming: 4 bases; J trimming: 4 bases; junction bases outside the gene matches: 11. This CDR3 comprises 18 residues. Germline CDR1 is SNHLY and CDR2 is FYNNEI. The CDR3 is CASSGTGLAGKKYNEQFF. The CDR3 region has the DNA TGTGCCAGCAGTGGGACTGGACTAGCGGGAAAGAAGTACAATGAGCAGTTCTTC.

This clonotype was seen at least ten times. The J gene is TRBJ1-1, the V gene TRBV5-1; a possible D gene is TRBD1 (6 bases). The ends were cut back, 4 bases at V and 5 bases at J, with 15 bases in the middle. From germline, CDR1 is SGHRS and CDR2 YFSETQ. This CDR3 has 14 amino acids. The CDR3 DNA sequence: TGCGCCAGCAGCCGGGACACGCACGGGACTGAAGCTTTCTTT. This gives the protein CASSRDTHGTEAFF. The whole variable domain, filled in from reference TRBV5-1 and TRBJ1-1, reads KAGVTQTPRYLIKTRGQQVTLSCSPISGHRSVSWYQQTPGQGLQFLFEYFSETQRNKGNFPGRFSGRQFSNSRSEMNVSTLELGDSALYLCASSRDTHGTEAFFGQGTRLTVV.

There are many counts of this clonotype. The chain joins TRBV4-2 to TRBJ1-5, with D hard to call. CDR1 is LGHNA, CDR2 YNFKEQ, per germline. The CDR3 is 12 amino acids. V lost 2 bases and J 4 bases, leaving 3 bases between the germline ends. The CDR3 here is CASSQLNQPQHF. The CDR3, as DNA: TGTGCCAGCAGCCAATTGAATCAGCCCCAGCATTTT.